This TCR beta chain originates from a study of blood T cell repertoires in COVID-19. Using immunoSEQ multiplex PCR, the repertoire was profiled, and TCRdb retains in-frame clones only, with some absent. Of 100,000 to 150,000 clones listed, about 70% were seen once; the top ten hold under 2.5%. The germline V and J ends were trimmed by 11 bases and 3 bases, with 16 bases remaining between them. The germline V gene encodes CDR1 MNHEY and CDR2 SVGAGI. This CDR3 spans 14 amino acids. Sequencing used peripheral blood. The receptor comes from a woman in her 70s with acute or convalescent COVID-19. The chain links TRBV6-5 to TRBJ2-2; tentatively, D is TRBD2 (5 bases). CDR3 DNA: TGTGCCTCCCAAGAGGGAGTAGACACCGGGGAGCTGTTTTTT. This codes for CASQEGVDTGELFF.